These 15 T cell receptor beta chains were all obtained from the same sample, sequenced in a study of blood T cell repertoires in COVID-19. Repertoires were generated with immunoSEQ multiplex PCR, while TCRdb's copy carries only in-frame clones and drops some. The sample records over 250,000 clones, 88% being singletons. The sample was peripheral blood. These receptors all stem from a middle-aged woman who had recovered from COVID-19.

The chain carries TRBV4-3 and TRBJ1-2, with a tentative D call TRBD1 (5 bases). The germline V gene encodes CDR1 LGHNA and CDR2 YSLEER. This CDR3 has 16 amino acids. V lost 1 base and J 8 bases, leaving 20 bases between the germline ends. Here the CDR3 reads CASSQVGVGTRRGYTF. The CDR3 nucleotides read TGCGCCAGCAGCCAAGTCGGGGTCGGGACTCGTCGGGGCTACACCTTC.

This clone has just a few counts. V and J are TRBV9 and TRBJ2-2; 7 bases are shared with TRBD1. The germline CDR1 and CDR2 sequences are SGDLS and YYNGEE. The CDR3 is 14 amino acids. V lost 4 bases, J lost 4 bases, and 4 bases stayed unmatched. The CDR3 DNA is TGTGCCAGCAGCAAGGGGGCGGGCACCGGGGAGCTGTTTTTT. Amino acids: CASSKGAGTGELFF.

This clone was counted a single time. The chain has TRBV24-1 and TRBJ2-3; tentatively, D is TRBD1 (6 bases). CDR3 length: 15 amino acids. V gave up 3 bases and J gave up 2 bases, with 11 bases separating them. The germline V gene encodes CDR1 KGHDR and CDR2 SFDVKD. CDR3 nucleotide sequence: TGTGCCACCAGTGATGGGGGCGGGCCCACAGATACGCAGTATTTT. Translated: CATSDGGGPTDTQYF.

In this sample, this clone turned up once. The J gene is TRBJ2-3, the V gene TRBV20-1, with D unresolved. Germline V CDR1 and CDR2: DFQATT, SNEGSKA (reference sequence). V lost 3 bases to trimming and J lost 10 bases, with 8 bases between them. This CDR3 has 10 residues. In DNA, the CDR3 is TGCAGTGCTAGTCTTCAGGCGCAGTATTTT. This translates into CSASLQAQYF.

On this clone itself: One end of the junction does not line up with germline, which may come from a read error. Other DNA sequences within the sample encode an identical CDR3. This rearrangement joins TRBV30 to TRBJ1-2; D possibly corresponds to TRBD1 (6 bases). From germline, CDR1 is GTSNPN and CDR2 SVGIG (reference sequence). The CDR3 is 12 amino acids. The CDR3 sequence: CARRQAPYGYTF. CDR3 coding DNA: TGTGCCCGAAGACAGGCCCCCTATGGTTACACCTTC.

The chain carries TRBV6-6 and TRBJ2-1; D possibly corresponds to TRBD2 (5 bases). The CDR3 has 14 residues. Trimming took 6 bases from V and 6 from J, leaving 15 bases between them. Germline V gives CDR1 MNHNY, CDR2 SVGAGI (reference sequence). The CDR3 protein is CASSHLAGGNEQFF. The CDR3 nucleotides are TGTGCCAGCAGCCACCTTGCGGGCGGCAATGAGCAGTTCTTC.

The J gene is TRBJ1-2, the V gene TRBV19, with no clear D. Germline V gene sequence: CDR1 LNHDA, CDR2 SQIVND (reference sequence). Trimming pared 5 bases from V and 0 bases from J, leaving 10 bases between. This CDR3 is built from 14 residues. Here the CDR3 DNA reads TGTGCCAGTAGTCCCGCAACATCTAACTATGGCTACACCTTC. This sequence encodes CASSPATSNYGYTF.

The J gene is TRBJ1-6, the V gene TRBV6-1; 7 nucleotides line up with TRBD1. V was clipped by 5 bases and J by 8 bases; unmatched bases: 6. The CDR3 runs to 14 residues. Germline loops: CDR1 MNHNS, CDR2 SASEGT. The DNA of the CDR3 is TGTGCCAGCAGTCCCGACAGGGTTTATTCACCCCTCCACTTT. Protein: CASSPDRVYSPLHF.

Worth noting for this clone: Relative to the germline gene, one junction end is altered; a read error may explain this. The J gene is TRBJ2-1, the V gene TRBV7-2, with 7 bases fitting TRBD2. The CDR3 sequence is 14 residues long. Looked up from germline, CDR1 is SGHTA and CDR2 is FQGNSA. The CDR3 bases are TGTGCCAGCAGCTTAATGGGAGGGGTCGAGCTAGGGGTCTTC. Translating it yields CASSLMGGVELGVF.

This chain joins TRBV6-5 and TRBJ1-2, with no clear D. Germline CDR1 reads MNHEY; CDR2 reads SVGAGI. The length of the CDR3 is 14 residues. V dropped 2 bases and J dropped 2 bases, with 9 bases sitting between them. The CDR3 DNA reads as TGTGCCAGCAGTTACGTCGAGGGAAACTATGGCTACACCTTC. It encodes CASSYVEGNYGYTF.

The chain is built from TRBV9 and TRBJ2-3; TRBD1 might be the D (6 bases). This CDR3 has 16 residues. Trimming cost V 4 bases and J 3 bases, with 18 bases left between them. The germline V gene encodes CDR1 SGDLS and CDR2 YYNGEE. CDR3 bases: TGTGCCAGCAGCCCCAGGGGACGGATTGAGACAGATACGCAGTATTTT. Amino acids: CASSPRGRIETDTQYF.

The chain employs TRBV27 and TRBJ2-7; D is perhaps TRBD2 (6 bases). The CDR3 contains 14 residues. V lost 5 bases and J 0 bases, leaving 11 bases between the germline ends. Looked up from germline, CDR1 is MNHEY and CDR2 is SMNVEV (reference sequence). The CDR3 sequence: CASSGGRSSYEQYF. The CDR3 nucleotides are TGTGCCAGCAGTGGGGGGAGGAGCTCCTACGAGCAGTACTTC.

CDR3 amino acids: CASRPDDRAYNEQFF. CDR3 in DNA: TGTGCCAGCAGGCCCGACGACAGGGCCTACAATGAGCAGTTCTTC. This chain uses TRBV6-5 with TRBJ2-1, with TRBD1 matching 7 bases. Trimming took 6 bases from V and 2 from J; bases not matched to a gene: 7. This CDR3 comprises 15 residues. Germline CDR1 is MNHEY and CDR2 is SVGAGI.

The chain combines TRBV25-1 with TRBJ1-5; D not certain. Deletions cut 8 bases from V and 6 bases from J, with 14 bases between. The CDR3 has 13 residues. The V gene's germline CDR1 is MGHDK and CDR2 SYGVNS. The CDR3 spells CASGEGGGQPQHF. The CDR3 coding sequence is TGTGCCAGCGGGGAGGGTGGAGGTCAGCCCCAGCATTTT.

This chain connects TRBV6-6 to TRBJ1-4; TRBD1 matches at 9 bases. CDR3 length: 15 residues. The V and J ends lost 8 bases and 7 bases, in that order; junction bases with no gene match: 11. Per germline, CDR1 MNHNY and CDR2 SVGAGI (reference sequence). The chain's CDR3 is CASLYYRGRGEKLFF. In nucleotides, the CDR3 is TGTGCCAGCCTATATTACAGGGGGCGAGGTGAAAAACTGTTTTTT.